This T cell receptor (beta chain) comes out of a study of T cell repertoires in cytomegalovirus infection. Study background: It was recently identified HLA-C-restricted and well-studied HLA-B-restricted CMV epitopes that the study used.

Worth noting for this clonotype: Its specificity is not known.

TCRdb redid the calling of the reads with MiXCR, one entry per CDR3 protein. The sample has 250,000 to 300,000 distinct CDR3 sequences, approximately 22% seen once. CDR3 length equals 11 residues. Germline V CDR1 and CDR2: SQVTM, ANQGSEA. Trimming shortened V by 5 bases and J by 5 bases, and 9 bases separated the two germline ends. V gene TRBV29-1 combines with J gene TRBJ1-1; D uncertain. This clonotype was obtained from a human donor in good health (CMV status not recorded). Some clones in this sample may be carry-over from other donors' samples. Specimen: cultured PBMCs, collected from culture after CMV antigen stimulation. CDR3 in DNA: TGCAGCGTTTCGTCGACAACTGAAGCTTTCTTT. Translated: CSVSSTTEAFF.